The subject of this entry is one T cell receptor beta chain. The source of the sample is a study of blood T cell repertoires in COVID-19. Assay used: immunoSEQ multiplex PCR; TCRdb lists only in-frame clones, some missing. The table shows 40,000 or so clones, with around 82% occurring only once. The material sequenced was peripheral blood. The TCR was taken from a human donor in a cohort sampled during active COVID-19.

CDR3 in DNA: TGTGCCAGCACCTCGGGACAGTCCTCGAATTCACCCCTCCACTTT. Its protein product is CASTSGQSSNSPLHF. The chain uses TRBV28 and TRBJ1-6, with TRBD1 matching 7 bases. The CDR3 sequence is 15 residues long. Per germline, CDR1 MDHEN and CDR2 SYDVKM. The trim removed 7 bases at V and 7 bases at J, leaving 10 bases unmatched.